These 7 T cell receptor beta chains originate from one sample sequenced in a study of CD8 T cells in ankylosing spondylitis. A single record per CDR3 protein comes from TCRdb applying MiXCR to the 5' RACE reads. This table has 350,000 or so distinct CDR3 sequences, approximately 15% appearing once. Material for sequencing was blood, either unsorted or a sorted T cell fraction (not recorded which). The receptors were gathered from a male donor with ankylosing spondylitis or in good health (not recorded which).

The chain recombines TRBV4-1 with TRBJ2-2; 9 nucleotides match TRBD1. This CDR3 has 15 amino acids. With V trimmed by 6 bases and J by 4 bases, 6 bases remained unmatched. CDR1 MGHRA and CDR2 YSYEKL come from the germline V gene. For the CDR3, the DNA is TGCGCCAGCAGTACAGGGGGCTGGGGCACCGGGGAGCTGTTTTTT. Its translation: CASSTGGWGTGELFF.

In this sample, this clonotype turned up a few times. The CDR3 reads CASSTRAITGELFF. The CDR3 nucleotides read TGCGCCAGCAGCACCCGGGCCATCACCGGGGAGCTGTTTTTT. The V call is TRBV5-1, the J call TRBJ2-2; D unresolved. This CDR3 comprises 14 residues. Deletions cut 4 bases from V and 4 bases from J, with 11 bases between. Per germline, CDR1 SGHRS and CDR2 YFSETQ.

This clonotype occurred a few times. The genes are TRBV5-6 and TRBJ2-7; TRBD2 agrees at 13 bases. Trimming took 4 bases from V and 6 from J; bases not matched to a gene: 10. This CDR3 is built from 16 residues. Germline CDR1 reads SGHDT; CDR2 reads YYEEEE. The CDR3 sequence: CASSGRRTSGRSEQYF. The DNA for the CDR3 is TGTGCCAGCAGCGGCCGTAGGACTAGCGGGAGATCCGAGCAGTACTTC.

J is TRBJ1-2 and V is TRBV2, with unresolved D. Per the germline V gene, CDR1 is SNHLY and CDR2 is FYNNEI. The V and J ends lost 7 bases and 3 bases respectively, with 12 bases between them. This CDR3 has 13 amino acids. CDR3 sequence (DNA): TGTGCCAGCAAAGACGGCGGCTACTATGGCTACACCTTC. The encoded protein is CASKDGGYYGYTF.

This clonotype was seen more than once but under ten times. The rearrangement joins TRBV5-5 to TRBJ2-5, with 9 bases that match TRBD2. Germline values: CDR1 SGHKS, CDR2 YYEKEE (reference sequence). V trimming: 2 bases; J trimming: 5 bases; junction bases outside the gene matches: 7. This CDR3 spans 15 amino acids. CDR3 protein: CASSFGGGAGETQYF. The CDR3 DNA sequence: TGTGCCAGCAGCTTTGGCGGGGGGGCCGGTGAGACCCAGTACTTC.

This clonotype came up many times. The chain recombines TRBV20-1 with TRBJ2-7; D is undetermined. The V gene lost 3 bases and the J gene lost 1 base, with 16 bases spanning the gap. This CDR3 has 15 residues. Germline CDR1 DFQATT, CDR2 SNEGSKA (reference sequence). The CDR3 nucleotides are TGCAGTGCTAGTACAACCGGCCACACATCCTACGAGCAGTACTTC. Translated: CSASTTGHTSYEQYF.

The chain joins TRBV12-3 or TRBV12-4 to TRBJ1-5; 7 nucleotides align to TRBD1. The V segment lost 5 bases and the J segment 7 bases; nucleotides outside the gene matches: 11. This CDR3 spans 15 amino acids. CDR3 loop: CASSHGQAFRQPQHF. As DNA, the CDR3 is TGTGCCAGCAGTCACGGACAGGCCTTCAGGCAGCCCCAGCATTTT.